The 25 T cell receptor beta chains below come from one sample, sequenced in a study of T cells in Graves' hyperthyroidism and ophthalmopathy (dated by TCRdb to about 2019). Library generation was performed with multiplex PCR. The instrument given in TCRdb is Illumina HiSeq 2000. The TCR beta CDR3 regions were amplified from RNA transcripts. The TCR CDR3 was subjected to a first round of RT-PCR using the HTBI primer set and the Qiagen OneStep RT-PCR kit. Starting from the raw public reads, TCRdb applied fastp trimming at Q25, assembled clones with MiXCR and retained in-frame beta chains. Every entry covers one CDR3 protein and lists the most common genes and DNA from its rows. The sample yields roughly 510,000 distinct CDR3 sequences; more than 20% were counted once. The top ten clones comprise about 25% of the sample. The specimen sequenced was blood. The receptor source for this set is a man between 18 and 35 years old with Graves' hyperthyroidism.

This chain uses TRBV28 with TRBJ2-5; TRBD1 matches at 11 bases. Germline values: CDR1 MDHEN, CDR2 SYDVKM. The CDR3 spans 17 residues. Trimming at V came to 1 base and at J to 5 bases, leaving 9 bases not matched to a gene. The CDR3 reads CASSLSGGQGAWETQYF. CDR3 coding DNA: TGTGCCAGCAGTTTATCTGGCGGACAGGGGGCGTGGGAGACCCAGTACTTC.

This clonotype occurred a few times. This chain uses TRBV6-5 with TRBJ1-5; TRBD1 is a possible D gene (5 bases). V gave up 4 bases and J gave up 8 bases, with 15 bases separating them. Germline V lookup: CDR1 MNHEY, CDR2 SVGAGI. The CDR3 loop spans 14 amino acids. In DNA, the CDR3 is TGTGCCAGCAGTTCGGGACCCGGAGGTAAGCCCCAGCATTTT. Translation: CASSSGPGGKPQHF.

This clonotype was seen ten or more times. The chain links TRBV6-5 to TRBJ1-5; D possibly corresponds to TRBD1 (5 bases). The V gene's germline CDR1 is MNHEY and CDR2 SVGAGI. The CDR3 consists of 14 residues. The V end was cut by 6 bases, the J end by 11 bases, with 20 bases between. The CDR3 loop is CASSAGPRKGSQHF. In DNA, the CDR3 is TGTGCCAGCAGCGCGGGACCGCGAAAGGGTTCCCAGCATTTT.

The genes are TRBV2 and TRBJ1-1; 8 nucleotides match TRBD1. The ends lost 6 bases at V and 5 bases at J; junction bases unmatched: 14. Germline CDR1 reads SNHLY; CDR2 reads FYNNEI. CDR3 length: 16 residues. CDR3 in amino acids: CASRRNGQGAGTEAFF. The CDR3 bases are TGTGCCAGCAGGAGGAACGGTCAGGGGGCTGGTACTGAAGCTTTCTTT.

The chain links TRBV28 to TRBJ1-1, with D unresolved. Germline V gene lookup returns CDR1 MDHEN and CDR2 SYDVKM. V was clipped by 7 bases and J by 1 base, with 10 bases between them. The CDR3 loop spans 13 amino acids. For the CDR3, the DNA is TGTGCCAGCACCGCCCGGCGGAACACTGAAGCTTTCTTT. Its translation is CASTARRNTEAFF.

Ten or more counts support this clonotype. The chain combines TRBV6-5 with TRBJ2-7, with D tentatively TRBD2 (6 bases). This CDR3 comprises 14 residues. Germline V gene data show CDR1 as MNHEY and CDR2 as SVGAGI. Trimming took off 2 bases at V and 6 bases at J, with 14 bases between the two ends. CDR3 amino acids: CASSYGGTSSEQYF. The CDR3 DNA sequence: TGTGCCAGCAGTTACGGAGGGACCTCTTCCGAGCAGTACTTC.

The chain links TRBV27 to TRBJ1-5; D unresolved. There are 14 residues in the CDR3. V was shortened by 5 bases and J by 2 bases, with 10 bases between the two germline ends. Germline loops: CDR1 MNHEY, CDR2 SMNVEV (reference sequence). CDR3 in amino acids: CASSPLVGNQPQHF. CDR3 nucleotide sequence: TGTGCCAGCAGTCCCCTCGTCGGCAATCAGCCCCAGCATTTT.

This clonotype was counted only a few times. The chain is built from TRBV27 and TRBJ1-6; TRBD1 agrees at 7 bases. Trimming took 7 bases from V and 10 from J; bases not matched to a gene: 7. This CDR3 contains 13 residues. From germline, CDR1 is MNHEY and CDR2 SMNVEV (reference sequence). CDR3: CASKGGGRSPLHF. The DNA of the CDR3 is TGTGCCAGCAAAGGGGGCGGGAGATCACCCCTCCACTTT.

This clonotype was seen many times. The V and J genes are TRBV28 and TRBJ1-2; 7 bases are shared with TRBD1. Germline values: CDR1 MDHEN, CDR2 SYDVKM. CDR3 length: 16 residues. The J segment lost 6 bases and the V segment lost 10 bases, leaving 20 bases of the junction unmatched. CDR3 loop: CAISPNKGGEYHGYTF. The CDR3, as DNA: TGTGCCATCTCGCCCAATAAAGGGGGCGAGTATCATGGCTACACCTTC.

This clonotype appeared a few times. The chain couples TRBV19 to TRBJ2-5, with D possibly TRBD2 on 7 matching bases. The CDR3 totals 14 residues. Between the trimmed V and J ends, which lost 6 bases and 10 bases, there was a span of 21 bases. CDR1 LNHDA and CDR2 SQIVND come from the germline V gene (reference sequence). The CDR3 is CASRSGGPSPIQYF. The CDR3 DNA is TGTGCCAGTAGATCCGGGGGGCCCTCACCAATCCAGTACTTC.

This clonotype was observed at least ten times. This chain joins TRBV2 and TRBJ1-5, with a tentative D call TRBD1 (6 bases). CDR1 SNHLY and CDR2 FYNNEI come from the germline V gene. The CDR3 is made up of 14 amino acids. The V end lost 8 bases, the J end lost 6 bases, and 17 bases lay between the germline ends. For the CDR3, the DNA is TGTGCCAGCCACGGAGTCGGGGGCTCTCAGCCCCAGCATTTT. This sequence encodes CASHGVGGSQPQHF.

V is TRBV20-1 and J is TRBJ2-2, with D possibly matching TRBD1 (5 bases). V lost 7 bases to trimming and J lost 4 bases, with 13 bases between them. CDR3 length equals 13 residues. Germline V CDR1 and CDR2: DFQATT, SNEGSKA (reference sequence). Here the CDR3 reads CSGTPDSTGELFF. CDR3 DNA: TGCAGTGGAACGCCCGACAGCACCGGGGAGCTGTTTTTT.

This clonotype was picked up many times. The chain carries TRBV2 and TRBJ2-7; 7 bases match TRBD1. The CDR3 totals 17 residues. The germline V gene encodes CDR1 SNHLY and CDR2 FYNNEI. The junction had 11 bases not matched to a gene; V was cut back by 1 base and J by 2 bases. CDR3 coding DNA: TGTGCCAGCAGTGAAGGGGCCCAGGGACAGCCTACCTACGAGCAGTACTTC. The encoded protein is CASSEGAQGQPTYEQYF.

The table lists this clonotype with a few counts. This chain links TRBV19 with TRBJ1-5, with 10 bases lining up with TRBD1. V dropped 6 bases and J dropped 6; count of bases not matched to a gene: 8. The CDR3 has 15 residues. From germline, CDR1 is LNHDA and CDR2 SQIVND (reference sequence). CDR3 residues: CASRSDRGQGQPQHF. The CDR3 region has the DNA TGTGCCAGTAGGTCCGACAGGGGGCAAGGTCAGCCCCAGCATTTT. The variable domain in full, with the rest retrieved from reference TRBV19 and TRBJ1-5, is DGGITQSPKYLFRKEGQNVTLSCEQNLNHDAMYWYRQDPGQGLRLIYYSQIVNDFQKGDIAEGYSVSREKKESFPLTVTSAQKNPTAFYLCASRSDRGQGQPQHFGDGTRLSIL.

This clonotype was picked up many times. The chain employs TRBV28 and TRBJ2-7; 9 bases align to TRBD1. The CDR3 has 14 amino acids. V lost 4 bases and J lost 5; bases outside the gene matches: 6. In germline, CDR1 is MDHEN, CDR2 SYDVKM. This CDR3 reads CASSSDRDRDEQYF. The CDR3 DNA follows: TGTGCCAGCAGTTCGGACAGGGACAGGGACGAGCAGTACTTC.

This clonotype showed up many times. This sequence joins TRBV6-2 or TRBV6-3 and TRBJ1-1; no clear D gene. The V gene lost 1 base and the J gene lost 4 bases, with 10 bases spanning the gap. In germline, CDR1 is MNHEY, CDR2 SVGEGT. This CDR3 region has 14 residues. CDR3 coding DNA: TGTGCCAGCAGTTACTTCCCAGATATCACTGAAGCTTTCTTT. Translation gives CASSYFPDITEAFF.

The table lists this clonotype with a few counts. The chain has TRBV5-8 and TRBJ2-5; D remains ambiguous. The CDR3 sequence is 16 residues long. The ends were cut back, 4 bases at V and 5 bases at J, with 21 bases in the middle. Germline V gene lookup returns CDR1 SGHTS and CDR2 YDEGEE. The CDR3 nucleotides read TGTGCCAGCAGCCCCAGTTTCTGGAGACGATTGGAGACCCAGTACTTC. The encoded protein is CASSPSFWRRLETQYF.

This clonotype was counted many times. It may be a read error: a sequence one base away is much more abundant. V and J are TRBV6-5 and TRBJ1-1, with D perhaps matching TRBD1 (6 bases). The germline V gene encodes CDR1 MNHEY and CDR2 SVGAGI. This CDR3 has 12 residues. The CDR3 region has the DNA TGTGTCAGCAGTTCTCAGGGGCTTGAAGCTTTCTTT. It yields the protein CVSSSQGLEAFF.

This chain uses TRBV11-2 with TRBJ1-5; D is possibly TRBD1 (5 bases). The germline V gene encodes CDR1 SGHAT and CDR2 FQNNGV. This CDR3 comprises 15 residues. The V end was cut by 5 bases, the J end by 9 bases, with 20 bases between. CDR3 loop: CASSLCKGAWVPQHF. In nucleotides, the CDR3 is TGTGCCAGCAGCCTGTGTAAAGGGGCGTGGGTGCCCCAGCATTTT.

This clonotype appeared many times. The V and J genes are TRBV29-1 and TRBJ2-2; possible D gene TRBD1, 6 bases. Germline CDR1 is SQVTM and CDR2 is ANQGSEA. This CDR3 is built from 12 residues. V was clipped by 3 bases and J by 7 bases, with 9 bases between them. The CDR3 spells CSVEGAIGELFF. The CDR3 DNA sequence: TGCAGCGTTGAGGGGGCTATCGGGGAGCTGTTTTTT.

This clonotype was counted between two and nine times. The CDR3 sequence: CASSWGATSGTETQYF. For the CDR3, the DNA is TGTGCCAGCAGCTGGGGGGCGACTAGCGGGACGGAGACCCAGTACTTC. This sequence joins TRBV7-2 and TRBJ2-5, with 11 bases aligning to TRBD2. Unmatched junction bases numbered 9, after V lost 4 bases and J lost 5 bases. CDR3 length equals 16 residues. From germline, CDR1 is SGHTA and CDR2 FQGNSA.

V and J are TRBV18 and TRBJ1-1; 7 bases fit TRBD1. CDR1 KGHSH and CDR2 LQKENI come from the germline V gene. The CDR3 extends over 16 amino acids. The V and J ends lost 3 bases and 0 bases, in that order; junction bases with no gene match: 7. CDR3 in amino acids: CASSPLGGEMNTEAFF. The CDR3 DNA follows: TGTGCCAGCTCACCTCTAGGGGGCGAGATGAACACTGAAGCTTTCTTT.

The V gene is TRBV28, the J gene TRBJ2-7; D perhaps matches TRBD1 (6 bases). The V end was cut by 4 bases, the J end by 2 bases, with 18 bases between. Germline CDR1 and CDR2: MDHEN and SYDVKM. The length of the CDR3 is 16 residues. The chain's CDR3 is CASSSPGAQRPYEQYF. The CDR3, as DNA: TGTGCCAGCAGTTCACCAGGGGCACAACGACCCTACGAGCAGTACTTC.

The V call is TRBV6-1, the J call TRBJ2-7; D unclear. The germline V gene encodes CDR1 MNHNS and CDR2 SASEGT. CDR3 length: 13 residues. With 5 bases removed from V and 2 bases from J, the gap between germline ends came to 10 bases. The CDR3 DNA follows: TGTGCCAGCAGTCCTCTGAACACCTACGAGCAGTACTTC. Amino acid sequence: CASSPLNTYEQYF.

This clonotype was counted ten times or more. The chain has TRBV11-1 and TRBJ1-2; 8 bases line up with TRBD1. CDR1 and CDR2 from the germline V gene are SGHAT and FQDESV (reference sequence). This CDR3 has 15 residues. Unmatched junction bases numbered 7, after V lost 4 bases and J lost 3 bases. CDR3 DNA sequence: TGTGCCAGCAGCTCCGACAGGGGCGACTACTATGGCTACACCTTC. The encoded protein is CASSSDRGDYYGYTF.